This T cell receptor (beta chain) was captured in a study of Graves' ophthalmopathy and Graves' hyperthyroidism (dated by TCRdb to the late 2010s). With regard to the full study: Peripheral blood samples were taken at the time of initial diagnosis, before any treatment was given. Following sample collection, hyperthyroidism patients were given methimazole at a starting dose of 30 mg daily, and ophthalmopathy patients were given high-dose intravenous methylprednisolone. The study used signatures of the TCR beta repertoire to tell Graves' ophthalmopathy apart from Graves' hyperthyroidism and to predict which patients would progress to ophthalmopathy. An independent validation cohort was composed of around 19 hyperthyroidism patients and about 17 patients who later progressed from hyperthyroidism to ophthalmopathy. In total, 120 to 150 blood samples were TCR-sequenced: some 40 ophthalmopathy, over 70 hyperthyroidism and approximately 17 hyperthyroidism-to-ophthalmopathy patients. T-cell repertoires of thyroid tissue and blood were compared in over 5 hyperthyroidism patients. To explore V-J signatures distinguishing ophthalmopathy from hyperthyroidism, a discovery set of under 110 patients (43 ophthalmopathy, 55 to 60 stable hyperthyroidism) was enrolled.

A patient counted as having stable hyperthyroidism if there was no progression to ophthalmopathy within 18 months of follow-up. Hyperthyroidism patients were newly diagnosed, were aged 18 to 65 years, and had a disease duration under 2 months. Patients with other autoimmune diseases, uncontrolled infections, pregnancy or lactation were excluded from the study. Clinical symptoms, serum thyroxine, TRAb, thyroid ultrasound and orbital computed tomography formed the basis of the diagnosis. Ficoll-Paque density gradient centrifugation was used to isolate PBMCs from around 10 ml of fresh peripheral blood. Trizol reagent was used to extract the total RNA, and its quality was then checked on an Agilent 2100 Bioanalyzer. From a lookup of the germline V gene, CDR1 and CDR2 are MNHEY and SVGAGI. Trimming takes 1 base from V and 8 bases from J, and the germline ends sit 14 bases apart. There are 15 amino acids in the CDR3, from cysteine to phenylalanine inclusive. Just the 45-base CDR3 DNA is kept, in frame starting at base 1.

Summary of the overall study and its limitations: Most expanded thyroid clonotypes with a frequency above 0.001 also appeared in blood, which suggests that blood repertoires may reflect the immune response in the thyroid. Sample size was not statistically predetermined, and group allocation was not concealed from the investigators. In cross-validation, the 13-signature model distinguished ophthalmopathy from stable hyperthyroidism with around 90% sensitivity and over 81% specificity, while in the test set the corresponding values were around 79% and 71%. In validation, the model predicted ophthalmopathy progression with more than 70% sensitivity and roughly 78% specificity; some 13 predicted patients were CT-confirmed with GO in a median of around 6.5 months.

A word on this clonotype: There is no known antigen for this receptor. One base away there is no much larger clone; base qualities are not given.

TCR beta CDR3 regions were amplified from RNA transcripts for repertoire sequencing. A first-round RT-PCR used HTBI primers with the Qiagen OneStep RT-PCR kit, followed by a second-round multiplex PCR, size selection and purification. The libraries underwent paired-end sequencing with 100 bp reads on an Illumina HiSeq2000. The original methods were these. Reads were processed with SOAPnuke, discarding reads with adapters, uncalled bases, mean Phred below 15, or no exact constant-primer or identifier match. COPE v1.2.5 was used to merge high-quality paired reads. Unique nucleotide sequences were defined as clonotypes and aligned to IMGT TRB V, D and J references using MiTCR v1.1. The analysis was limited to V-J combinations with a frequency above 0.0001, which together covered around 99% of the repertoires. A TCR clonal expansion and chaos score per V-J combination was defined as the ratio of F50 clonal expansion to chaos observed in the TCRdist matrix. Features were reduced by Welch's t-statistics and random forest to approximately 13 V-J combinations, which fed a naive Bayes classifier. The Morisita-Horn index was used to measure how similar the thyroid and blood repertoires were. TCRdb cleaned the public reads at Q25 with fastp, built clones with MiXCR and kept in-frame beta chains. Here each entry gathers all rows of one CDR3 protein and keeps the most common genes and DNA. TCRdb's processing, not the authors', yielded these V and J calls. Present in this sample are a few hundred thousand distinct CDR3 sequences, approximately 17% of which were seen just once. The ten largest clones capture roughly 2.4% of the sample.

The chain couples TRBV6-5 to TRBJ2-2; D gene: possibly TRBD1, on 5 matching bases. The origin of this receptor is an adult woman with stable Graves' hyperthyroidism. The sample taken for sequencing was peripheral blood. The bases are TGTGCCAGCAGTTACTTTTCAGGGTCGGCGGGGGAGCTGTTTTTT. This gives the protein CASSYFSGSAGELFF.